This T cell receptor (beta chain) was captured by sequencing in a study of cytomegalovirus exposure and HLA in healthy donors. On this clone: Its specificity is unknown.

Notes on the study in general: Researchers reported that a few CMV-associated chains were confirmed in vitro as CMV antigen-specific. Later analysis showed TCR association rates varying by HLA locus, highest for DRB1 and lowest for HLA-C.

Vbeta (60) and Jbeta (13) primers were used in the PCR. The assay was immunoSEQ multiplex PCR, and TCRdb's table has in-frame clones only and misses some. This sample's table has roughly 36,000 clones. The TCR sequence derives from a woman in her thirties in good health and CMV-seropositive. Material for sequencing was PBMCs.

CDR3 in amino acids: CASSPTGVGNTEAFF. CDR3 in DNA: TGTGCCAGCTCACCGACAGGGGTAGGGAACACTGAAGCTTTCTTT. The rearrangement links TRBV18 to TRBJ1-1; 8 bases agree with TRBD1. From germline, CDR1 is KGHSH and CDR2 LQKENI. V gave up 3 bases and J gave up 1 base; unmatched junction bases: 4. This CDR3 has 15 amino acids.